This T cell receptor (beta chain) was sequenced during a study of T cells in localized non-small cell lung cancer. Study observations and caveats: A median of 57 clones ranked among the top 100 in tumor appeared in adjacent lung. Longer survival (overall) was linked to higher T cell density in blood.

To note about this clone: Antigen specificity is unknown.

The protocol was immunoSEQ multiplex PCR, while the TCRdb copy is restricted to in-frame clones and leaves out a portion. The repertoire includes around 25,000 clones, around 86% of them detected once, and roughly 5% sits in the top ten. Trimming pared 5 bases from V and 0 bases from J, leaving 11 bases between. The CDR3 is 14 residues long. Germline V gives CDR1 SGHTA, CDR2 FQGNSA. The source was peripheral blood, collected before any cancer treatment. This receptor was taken from a male donor aged 60 or older with stage II squamous cell lung carcinoma. This chain connects TRBV7-2 to TRBJ2-7; no reliable D call. The DNA of the CDR3 is TGTGCCAGCAGCGCCAACCCGGGCTCCTACGAGCAGTACTTC. This encodes CASSANPGSYEQYF.